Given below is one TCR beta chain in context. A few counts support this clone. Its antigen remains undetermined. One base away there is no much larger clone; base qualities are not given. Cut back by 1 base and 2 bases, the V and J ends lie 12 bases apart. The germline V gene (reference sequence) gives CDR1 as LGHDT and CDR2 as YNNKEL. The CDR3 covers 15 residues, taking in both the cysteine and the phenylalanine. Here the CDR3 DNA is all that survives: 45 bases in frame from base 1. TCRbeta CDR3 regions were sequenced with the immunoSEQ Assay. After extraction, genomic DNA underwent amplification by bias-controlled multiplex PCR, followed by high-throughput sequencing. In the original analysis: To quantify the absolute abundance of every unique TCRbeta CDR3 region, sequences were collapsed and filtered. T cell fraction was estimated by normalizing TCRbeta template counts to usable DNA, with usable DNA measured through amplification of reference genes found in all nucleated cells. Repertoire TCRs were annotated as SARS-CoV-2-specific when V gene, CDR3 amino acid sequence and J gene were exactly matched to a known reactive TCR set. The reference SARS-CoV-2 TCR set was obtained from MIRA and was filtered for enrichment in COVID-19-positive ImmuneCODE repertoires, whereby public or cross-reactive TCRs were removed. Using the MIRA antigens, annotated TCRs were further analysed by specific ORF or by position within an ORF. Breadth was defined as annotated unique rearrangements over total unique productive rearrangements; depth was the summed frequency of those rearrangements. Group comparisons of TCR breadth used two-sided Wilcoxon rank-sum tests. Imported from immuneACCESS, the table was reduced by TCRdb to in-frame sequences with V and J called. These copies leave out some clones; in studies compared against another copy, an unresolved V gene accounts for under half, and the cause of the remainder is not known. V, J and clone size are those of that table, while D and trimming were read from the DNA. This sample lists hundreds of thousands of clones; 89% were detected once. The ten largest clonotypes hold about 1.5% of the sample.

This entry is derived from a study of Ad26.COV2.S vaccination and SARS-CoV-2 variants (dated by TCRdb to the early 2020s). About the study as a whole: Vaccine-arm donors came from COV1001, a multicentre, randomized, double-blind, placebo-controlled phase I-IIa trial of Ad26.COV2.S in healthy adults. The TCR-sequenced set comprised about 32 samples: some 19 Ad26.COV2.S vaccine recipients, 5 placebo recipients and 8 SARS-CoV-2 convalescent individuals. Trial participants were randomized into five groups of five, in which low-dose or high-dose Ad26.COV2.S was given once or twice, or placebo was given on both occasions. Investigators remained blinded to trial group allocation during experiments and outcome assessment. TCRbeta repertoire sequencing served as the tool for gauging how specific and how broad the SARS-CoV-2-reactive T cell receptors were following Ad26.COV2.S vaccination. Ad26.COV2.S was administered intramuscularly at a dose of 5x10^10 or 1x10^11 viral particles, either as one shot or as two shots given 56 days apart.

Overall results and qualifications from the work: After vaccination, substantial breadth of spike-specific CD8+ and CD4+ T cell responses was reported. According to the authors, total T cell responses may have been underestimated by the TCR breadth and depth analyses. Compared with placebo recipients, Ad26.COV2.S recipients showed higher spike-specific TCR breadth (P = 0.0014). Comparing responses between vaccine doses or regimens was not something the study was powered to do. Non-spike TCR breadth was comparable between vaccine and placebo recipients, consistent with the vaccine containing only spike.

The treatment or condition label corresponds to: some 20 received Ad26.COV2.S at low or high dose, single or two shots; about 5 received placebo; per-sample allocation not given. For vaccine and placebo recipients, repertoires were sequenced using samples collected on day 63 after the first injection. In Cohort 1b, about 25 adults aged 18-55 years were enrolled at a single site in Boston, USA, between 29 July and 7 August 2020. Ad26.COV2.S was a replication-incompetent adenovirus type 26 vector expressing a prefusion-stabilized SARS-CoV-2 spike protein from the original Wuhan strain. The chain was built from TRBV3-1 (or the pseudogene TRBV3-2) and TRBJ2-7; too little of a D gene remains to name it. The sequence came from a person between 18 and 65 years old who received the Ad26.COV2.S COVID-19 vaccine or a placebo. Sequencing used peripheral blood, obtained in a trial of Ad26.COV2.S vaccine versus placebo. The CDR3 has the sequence CASSQGPANAYEQYF. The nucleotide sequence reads TGTGCCAGCAGCCAAGGGCCTGCGAATGCCTACGAGCAGTACTTC.